This TCR beta chain was captured in a study of cytomegalovirus exposure and HLA in healthy donors. Background on the study: The roughly 130 validation repertoires used the same platform as the roughly 700 first-cohort repertoires (as reported by a later analysis).

Sequenced by immunoSEQ multiplex PCR; TCRdb stores in-frame clones only, minus some. The sample has some 170,000 clones; around 85% are singletons. About this clone: Its antigen is not known.

Regarding the study as a whole: The tendency of first-cohort TCR clusters to co-occur in the 120 or so validation repertoires emerged from a later analysis.

This TCR derives from a woman aged 25 to 45 in good health and CMV-seronegative. The sample consisted of PBMCs.

The CDR3 reads CASSQELKNYGYTF. CDR3 in DNA: TGTGCCAGCAGCCAAGAATTGAAGAACTATGGCTACACCTTC. This chain connects TRBV14 to TRBJ1-2, with D unresolved. The germline V and J ends were trimmed by 0 bases and 2 bases, with 7 bases remaining between them. Per the germline V gene, CDR1 is SGHDN and CDR2 is FVKESK. This CDR3 region has 14 residues.